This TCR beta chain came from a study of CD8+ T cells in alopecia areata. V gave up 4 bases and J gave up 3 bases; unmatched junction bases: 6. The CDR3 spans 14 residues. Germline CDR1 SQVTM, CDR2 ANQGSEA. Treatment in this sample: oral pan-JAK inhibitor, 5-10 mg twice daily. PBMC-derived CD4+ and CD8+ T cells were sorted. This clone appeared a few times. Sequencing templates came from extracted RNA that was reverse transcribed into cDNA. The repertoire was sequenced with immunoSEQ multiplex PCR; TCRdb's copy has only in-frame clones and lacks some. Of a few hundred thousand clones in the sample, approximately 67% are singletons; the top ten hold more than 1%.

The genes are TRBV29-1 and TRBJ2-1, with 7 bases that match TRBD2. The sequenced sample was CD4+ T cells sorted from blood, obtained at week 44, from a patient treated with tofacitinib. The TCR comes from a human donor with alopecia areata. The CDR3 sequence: CSVVGEGHYNEQFF. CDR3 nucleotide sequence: TGCAGCGTTGTTGGGGAGGGTCACTACAATGAGCAGTTCTTC.